These T cell receptor beta chains were read from a single sample in a study of PD-1 blockade in classical Hodgkin lymphoma. This table comes from immunoSEQ multiplex PCR, and its TCRdb copy is limited to in-frame clones, with some not included. Of roughly 96,000 clones in the sample, roughly 89% were seen once. The specimen was peripheral blood mononuclear cells (PBMCs), collected before the second cycle of nivolumab. The receptors derive from a human donor with classical Hodgkin lymphoma. Both conserved end residues are part of each CDR3. The D gene is left open where the match is weak. Some rows mark clone size as missing; the rest say once, few, many or name a class of expanded clone.

d_call j_call clone_size v_call cdr3_aa cdr3_nt
NA TRBJ2-1 NA TRBV7-8 CASSLVELGRTEQFF TGTGCCAGCAGCTTAGTGGAGTTAGGGCGAACCGAGCAGTTCTTC
NA TRBJ1-1 NA TRBV6-4 CASSDSNRVGRTEAFF TGTGCCAGCAGTGACTCTAATCGCGTGGGCAGGACTGAAGCTTTCTTT
TRBD1 TRBJ1-1 NA TRBV5-1 CASSLAVGGQGWMNTEAFF TGCGCCAGCAGCTTGGCAGTGGGGGGACAGGGGTGGATGAACACTGAAGCTTTCTTT
NA TRBJ1-3 NA TRBV6-6 CASTPDPSGNTIYF TGTGCCAGCACTCCCGACCCTTCTGGAAACACCATATATTTT
NA TRBJ2-5 NA TRBV2 CASKVGLETQYF TGTGCCAGCAAGGTGGGGCTAGAGACCCAGTACTTC
NA TRBJ2-1 NA TRBV7-9 CASSLGLAPNNEQFF TGTGCCAGCAGCTTAGGGCTAGCGCCTAACAATGAGCAGTTCTTC
NA TRBJ2-7 NA TRBV13 CASSLKGGVPEQYF TGTGCCAGCAGCTTAAAGGGGGGGGTACCCGAGCAGTACTTC
NA TRBJ2-5 NA TRBV15 CATSREGELGETQYF TGTGCCACCAGCAGAGAAGGGGAGTTAGGGGAGACCCAGTACTTC
TRBD2 TRBJ2-1 once TRBV19 CASKGLAGGVNEQFF TGTGCCAGTAAGGGTTTGGCGGGAGGGGTGAATGAGCAGTTCTTC
NA TRBJ2-3 NA TRBV27 CASSFPSVNTQYF TGTGCCAGCAGTTTCCCATCGGTTAATACGCAGTATTTT
NA TRBJ1-1 few TRBV11-2 CASSFRDVSFF TGTGCCAGCAGCTTCAGGGATGTGTCTTTCTTT
NA TRBJ2-1 NA TRBV5-1 CASSLSGDEQFF TGCGCCAGCAGCTTGTCTGGGGATGAGCAGTTCTTC
TRBD2 TRBJ2-3 NA TRBV6-1 CASSEGHSGASTDTQYF TGTGCCAGCAGTGAAGGCCATAGCGGGGCCAGCACAGATACGCAGTATTTT
NA TRBJ2-5 NA TRBV18 CASSPGTAQETQYF TGTGCCAGCTCACCTGGGACTGCACAAGAGACCCAGTACTTC
TRBD1 TRBJ1-1 NA TRBV28 CASYPGQGAWAFF TGTGCCAGCTATCCGGGACAGGGGGCGTGGGCTTTCTTT
NA TRBJ1-4 NA TRBV28 CASSDQRTYRGGEKLFF TGTGCCAGCAGTGATCAAAGGACATACCGAGGTGGGGAAAAACTGTTTTTT
NA TRBJ2-7 NA TRBV21-1 CASSTSYEQYF TGTGCCAGCAGCACCAGCTACGAGCAGTACTTC
NA TRBJ2-2 once TRBV27 CASGAGGGELFF TGTGCCAGTGGGGCTGGGGGCGGGGAGCTGTTTTTT
NA TRBJ1-1 NA TRBV7-8 CASSLNLVSEAFF TGTGCCAGCAGCTTAAATTTGGTATCTGAAGCTTTCTTT
NA TRBJ2-7 NA TRBV28 CASRTEGGAYEQYF TGTGCCAGCAGGACGGAGGGTGGGGCTTACGAGCAGTACTTC
NA TRBJ2-2 NA TRBV2 CASSAGFGVTGELFF TGTGCCAGCAGTGCGGGCTTCGGGGTCACCGGGGAGCTGTTTTTT
NA TRBJ2-3 NA TRBV19 CASKLAFYVDTQYF TGTGCCAGTAAGCTAGCGTTCTACGTCGATACGCAGTATTTT
NA TRBJ2-7 NA TRBV27 CASGEYEQYF TGTGCCAGCGGGGAGTACGAGCAGTACTTC
NA TRBJ2-7 NA TRBV7-9 CASSREGDTYEQYF TGTGCCAGCAGCCGAGAAGGTGATACCTACGAGCAGTACTTC
TRBD1 TRBJ2-5 NA TRBV5-1 CASSRDRVEETQYF TGCGCCAGCAGCAGGGACAGGGTTGAAGAGACCCAGTACTTC
NA TRBJ1-6 NA TRBV2 CASSDPTEINSPLHF TGTGCCAGCAGTGACCCGACAGAGATTAATTCACCCCTCCACTTT
TRBD2 TRBJ2-3 few TRBV28 CASSLGLASGRMGTDTQYF TGTGCCAGCAGTTTAGGATTGGCTAGCGGGAGGATGGGCACAGATACGCAGTATTTT
TRBD2 TRBJ2-3 NA TRBV5-1 CASSFKLAGGPSRDTQYF TGCGCCAGCAGCTTTAAGCTAGCGGGGGGGCCATCTCGAGATACGCAGTATTTT
NA TRBJ1-2 once TRBV4-1 CASSPGSSYGYTF TGCGCCAGCAGCCCCGGGAGTTCCTATGGCTACACCTTC
NA TRBJ1-1 NA TRBV28 CASTPRGGGSLVTEAFF TGTGCCAGCACCCCTCGTGGGGGGGGAAGTCTTGTTACTGAAGCTTTCTTT
TRBD2 TRBJ2-1 NA TRBV13 CASSLGGRGYNEQFF TGTGCCAGCAGCTTAGGCGGGAGGGGGTACAATGAGCAGTTCTTC
NA TRBJ2-5 NA TRBV7-9 CASSEGWREETQYF TGTGCCAGCAGCGAGGGGTGGAGAGAAGAGACCCAGTACTTC
NA TRBJ1-1 NA TRBV27 CASSFFARPGVNTEAFF TGTGCCAGCAGTTTCTTCGCACGACCGGGGGTAAACACTGAAGCTTTCTTT
NA TRBJ2-6 NA TRBV18 CASSPQATGANVLTF TGTGCCAGCTCACCCCAGGCCACTGGGGCCAACGTCCTGACTTTC
TRBD2 TRBJ2-7 NA TRBV11-2 CASSLDGGAYEQYF TGTGCCAGCAGCTTAGATGGGGGGGCCTACGAGCAGTACTTC
NA TRBJ1-4 NA TRBV9 CASSDPGGQEKLFF TGTGCCAGCAGCGACCCTGGGGGTCAGGAAAAACTGTTTTTT
NA TRBJ1-4 NA TRBV4-2 CASSQDQNRATNEKLFF TGTGCCAGCAGCCAAGACCAGAACAGAGCAACTAATGAAAAACTGTTTTTT
NA TRBJ2-1 NA TRBV6-1 CASSEDGRGEQFF TGTGCCAGCAGTGAAGACGGCCGTGGGGAGCAGTTCTTC
NA TRBJ1-1 NA TRBV15 CATSRVYENTEAFF TGTGCCACCAGCAGAGTGTACGAAAACACTGAAGCTTTCTTT
NA TRBJ1-2 NA TRBV19 CASSIRADYGYTF TGTGCCAGTAGTATCAGGGCTGACTATGGCTACACCTTC
NA TRBJ2-5 NA TRBV5-5 CASSLAEAARETQYF TGTGCCAGCAGCCTGGCCGAGGCAGCAAGAGAGACCCAGTACTTC
TRBD2 TRBJ2-7 NA TRBV7-2 CASSLVTSGTYEQYF TGTGCCAGCAGCTTAGTTACTAGCGGGACTTACGAGCAGTACTTC
TRBD2 TRBJ2-7 NA TRBV19 CASSRRESAYEQYF TGTGCCAGTAGTCGGCGGGAGAGTGCCTACGAGCAGTACTTC
TRBD1 TRBJ2-3 NA TRBV29-1 CSVDRGITDTQYF TGCAGCGTGGACAGGGGGATTACAGATACGCAGTATTTT
NA TRBJ2-5 NA TRBV6-4 CASRPPGYQKTQYF TGTGCCAGCAGGCCCCCGGGTTACCAAAAGACCCAGTACTTC
NA TRBJ2-5 NA TRBV7-9 CASSRRGLEETQYF TGTGCCAGCAGCCGCCGGGGGCTAGAAGAGACCCAGTACTTC
TRBD1 TRBJ2-5 NA TRBV13 CASSRTTGGAETQYF TGTGCCAGCAGCCGAACGACAGGGGGCGCGGAGACCCAGTACTTC
TRBD2 TRBJ2-1 few TRBV2 CASSSSGNGQKFF TGTGCCAGCAGCTCTAGCGGGAATGGGCAAAAGTTCTTC
NA TRBJ1-2 NA TRBV27 CASSQVQGHGYTF TGTGCCAGCAGCCAAGTCCAGGGACACGGCTACACCTTC
TRBD1 TRBJ2-1 NA TRBV5-6 CASSLGAGGFYNEQFF TGTGCCAGCAGCTTGGGCGCAGGGGGCTTCTACAATGAGCAGTTCTTC
TRBD2 TRBJ2-7 NA TRBV11-2 CASSPRAEVGLGGYEQYF TGTGCCAGCAGCCCCCGCGCGGAGGTGGGACTAGGGGGCTACGAGCAGTACTTC
NA TRBJ2-1 NA TRBV5-8 CASSGSYNEQFF TGTGCCAGCAGCGGCTCCTACAATGAGCAGTTCTTC